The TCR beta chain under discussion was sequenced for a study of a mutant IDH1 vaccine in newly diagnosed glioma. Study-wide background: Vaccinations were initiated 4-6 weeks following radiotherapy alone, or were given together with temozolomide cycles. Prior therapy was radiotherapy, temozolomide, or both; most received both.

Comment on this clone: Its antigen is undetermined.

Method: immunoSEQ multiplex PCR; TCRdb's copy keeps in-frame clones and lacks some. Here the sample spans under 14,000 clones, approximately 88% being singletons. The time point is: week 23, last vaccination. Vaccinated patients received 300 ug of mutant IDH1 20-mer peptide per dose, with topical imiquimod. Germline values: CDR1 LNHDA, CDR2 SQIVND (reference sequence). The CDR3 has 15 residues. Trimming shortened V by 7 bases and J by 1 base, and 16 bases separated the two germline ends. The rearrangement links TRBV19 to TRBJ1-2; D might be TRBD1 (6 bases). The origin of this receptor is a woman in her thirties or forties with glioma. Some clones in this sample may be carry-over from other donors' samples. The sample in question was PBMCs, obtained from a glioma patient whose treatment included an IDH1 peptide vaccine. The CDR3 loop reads CASTPRQALNYGYTF. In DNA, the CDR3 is TGTGCCAGTACCCCCCGACAGGCTCTTAACTATGGCTACACCTTC.